Shown below are 9 T cell receptor beta chains from a single sample sequenced in a study of monozygotic twins with inflammatory bowel disease. With the 5' RACE reads reprocessed, TCRdb shows one record per CDR3 protein and no DNA. The sample totals just under 45,000 distinct CDR3 sequences. What was sequenced was blood. These receptor sequences come from a human donor with ulcerative colitis or Crohn's disease, or a healthy co-twin of an affected twin (not recorded which).

The gene calls are TRBV3-1 and TRBJ2-5. CDR3 length equals 15 residues. CDR1 is LGHDT and CDR2 is YNNKEL in the germline V gene (reference sequence). The CDR3: CASSLHNLEAETQYF.

The chain employs TRBV4-1 and TRBJ1-6; absent DNA, TCRdb's TRBD1 call cannot be checked. Germline lookup yields CDR1 MGHRA and CDR2 YSYEKL. The CDR3 sequence is 16 residues long. CDR3 amino acids: CASSQDKDRINSPLHF.

V is TRBV11-2 and J is TRBJ2-7; the TCRdb D gene call, TRBD1, has no DNA to confirm it. The CDR3 is 15 residues long. Per the germline V gene, CDR1 is SGHAT and CDR2 is FQNNGV. The CDR3 loop is CASSLDGQGTYEQYF.

This CDR3 is CASSTEIVGEQFF. J is TRBJ2-1 and V is TRBV27. Per the germline V gene, CDR1 is MNHEY and CDR2 is SMNVEV (reference sequence). CDR3 size: 13 residues.

The V call is TRBV7-2, the J call TRBJ1-3; the TRBD1 assignment by TCRdb is unverifiable without DNA. CDR3 length equals 15 residues. CDR1 is SGHTA, CDR2 FQGNSA, per germline. The chain's CDR3 is CASSSYRGAGNTIYF.

This chain links TRBV27 with TRBJ1-5; TCRdb gives TRBD1 as the D gene, but with no DNA this cannot be confirmed. The CDR3 contains 15 residues. Germline V gene lookup returns CDR1 MNHEY and CDR2 SMNVEV (reference sequence). The CDR3 sequence: CASKDRGGLWQPQHF.

This chain links TRBV20-1 with TRBJ2-7; TCRdb picks TRBD2, but there is no DNA to check that call. This CDR3 is built from 17 residues. Germline CDR1 is DFQATT and CDR2 is SNEGSKA (reference sequence). The CDR3 reads CSARKGGSGSWSYEQYF.

The gene calls are TRBV20-1 and TRBJ2-5; TCRdb selects TRBD2, and the lack of DNA leaves this call unchecked. The germline gives CDR1 DFQATT, CDR2 SNEGSKA (reference sequence). The CDR3 sequence is 14 residues long. This chain's CDR3 is CSAPALASVETQYF.

CDR3 loop: CASSLAGASTQYF. The chain employs TRBV5-1 and TRBJ2-3; the D gene TCRdb calls, TRBD2, cannot be checked with no DNA. The germline gives CDR1 SGHRS, CDR2 YFSETQ. The CDR3 extends over 13 amino acids.